Each of the 13 T cell receptor beta chains below was sequenced from the same sample in a study of T cell repertoires in cytomegalovirus infection. A single record per CDR3 protein comes from TCRdb applying MiXCR to the reads. Altogether around 540,000 distinct CDR3 sequences are present, 33% being singletons, with the ten largest covering roughly 15%. These receptors' antigens are unknown. The source was cultured PBMCs, collected from culture after CMV antigen stimulation. Receptor source: a human donor in good health (CMV status not recorded). Some clones in this sample may be carry-over from other donors' samples.

Only one count was recorded for this clonotype. The chain couples TRBV7-2 to TRBJ2-2; D unresolved. CDR3 length equals 14 residues. Trimming left V 1 base short and J 5 bases short, with 8 bases between. Germline assignment: CDR1 SGHTA and CDR2 FQGNSA. CDR3 sequence: CASSLELGTGELFF. CDR3 sequence (DNA): TGTGCCAGCAGCTTAGAGCTGGGGACCGGGGAGCTGTTTTTT.

This clonotype showed up many times. The chain carries TRBV28 and TRBJ2-1, with TRBD2 matching 11 bases. This CDR3 spans 16 amino acids. V was pared by 5 bases and J by 5 bases, with 8 bases of the junction left unmatched. Germline CDR1 is MDHEN and CDR2 is SYDVKM. Here the CDR3 DNA reads TGTGCCAGCAGTGCCACCGGGACTAGCGGACACAATGAGCAGTTCTTC. This translates into CASSATGTSGHNEQFF. The entire variable domain, with the rest obtained from reference TRBV28 and TRBJ2-1, is as follows: DVKVTQSSRYLVKRTGEKVFLECVQDMDHENMFWYRQDPGLGLRLIYFSYDVKMKEKGDIPEGYSVSREKKERFSLILESASTNQTSMYLCASSATGTSGHNEQFFGPGTRLTVL.

This clonotype was seen a single time. The rearrangement uses TRBV6-2 or TRBV6-3 and TRBJ2-1; D ambiguous. The CDR3 length is 14 residues. The V gene's germline CDR1 is MNHEY and CDR2 SVGEGT. Trimming removed 10 bases from V and 10 bases from J, with 23 bases in between. In nucleotides, the CDR3 is TGTGCCACCTTGCCGGGCTTCCCAACCACGGAGCAGTTCTTC. This translates into CATLPGFPTTEQFF.

J is TRBJ1-1 and V is TRBV6-5, with a possible D match to TRBD1 (5 bases). This CDR3 region has 14 residues. V lost 0 bases, J lost 3 bases, and 8 bases lay in between. CDR1 and CDR2 from the germline V gene are MNHEY and SVGAGI. The CDR3 here is CASSYSPGHTEAFF. DNA of the CDR3: TGTGCCAGCAGTTACTCGCCGGGGCACACTGAAGCTTTCTTT.

The rearrangement links TRBV12-3 or TRBV12-4 to TRBJ2-7, with TRBD2 matching over 7 bases. The trim removed 6 bases at V and 3 bases at J, leaving 11 bases unmatched. CDR3 length: 15 residues. The CDR3 protein is CASRITLAGRYEQYF. The CDR3 DNA reads as TGTGCCAGCAGAATAACCTTAGCGGGCCGCTACGAGCAGTACTTC.

The chain couples TRBV3-1 to TRBJ2-1; TRBD2 agrees at 11 bases. The germline gives CDR1 LGHDT, CDR2 YNNKEL (reference sequence). The CDR3 length is 15 residues. V lost 4 bases, J lost 6 bases, and 5 bases stayed unmatched. Here the CDR3 reads CASSLGLAVGNEQFF. The CDR3 DNA sequence: TGTGCCAGCAGCCTGGGACTAGCGGTAGGCAATGAGCAGTTCTTC.

This clonotype was counted between two and nine times. J is TRBJ2-7 and V is TRBV6-2 or TRBV6-3, with 7 positions matching TRBD2. Trimming at V came to 5 bases and at J to 2 bases, leaving 6 bases not matched to a gene. Germline values: CDR1 MNHEY, CDR2 SVGEGT. This CDR3 is built from 14 residues. The DNA for the CDR3 is TGTGCCAGCAGTCGCAGCGGGACCACCTACGAGCAGTACTTC. It specifies CASSRSGTTYEQYF.

The chain joins TRBV10-3 to TRBJ2-3; no definite D call. V was cut by 7 bases and J by 2 bases, with 13 bases left in between. Per the germline V gene, CDR1 is ENHRY and CDR2 is SYGVKD. This CDR3 contains 14 residues. CDR3: CAIKGQKNTDTQYF. The DNA of the CDR3 is TGTGCCATCAAGGGTCAGAAGAACACAGATACGCAGTATTTT.

Only a few counts were recorded for this clonotype. The CDR3 DNA follows: TGTGCCAGCAGCCCGGGACAGGCCACCTCTGGGGCCAACGTCCTGACTTTC. Translation gives CASSPGQATSGANVLTF. The chain carries TRBV11-3 and TRBJ2-6, with TRBD1 identical over 8 bases. Germline assignment: CDR1 SGHNT and CDR2 YENEEA. The J segment lost 0 bases and the V segment lost 5 bases, leaving 6 bases of the junction unmatched. The CDR3 spans 17 residues.

The rearrangement uses TRBV7-4 and TRBJ1-1; D gene unclear. Germline V gene data show CDR1 as SGHVT and CDR2 as SQSDAQ. This CDR3 comprises 12 residues. V dropped 6 bases and J dropped 6 bases, with 11 bases sitting between them. CDR3 in DNA: TGTGCCAGCAGGGGTTTGGACCCTGAAGCTTTCTTT. It specifies CASRGLDPEAFF.

The CDR3: CASSLYNREEPQHF. CDR3 nucleotides: TGTGCCAGCAGCTTGTACAACCGTGAGGAGCCCCAGCATTTT. V and J are TRBV7-2 and TRBJ1-5; no clear D gene. CDR3 length: 14 amino acids. CDR1 and CDR2 (germline): SGHTA, FQGNSA. Trimming pared 3 bases from V and 8 bases from J, leaving 14 bases between.

This clonotype was seen many times. The chain links TRBV7-2 to TRBJ1-2; D ambiguous. Trimming removed 3 bases from V and 2 bases from J, with 7 bases in between. The length of the CDR3 is 13 residues. Germline V CDR1 and CDR2: SGHTA, FQGNSA. The DNA of the CDR3 is TGTGCCAGCAGCTTGGACTGGAACTATGGCTACACCTTC. Its translation is CASSLDWNYGYTF.

V usage is TRBV12-3 or TRBV12-4 and J usage is TRBJ1-1, with unresolved D. This CDR3 contains 14 residues. The V gene lost 0 bases and the J gene lost 1 base, with 6 bases spanning the gap. The DNA of the CDR3 is TGTGCCAGCAGTTTAGCGTCAGCGAACACTGAAGCTTTCTTT. It codes for CASSLASANTEAFF.